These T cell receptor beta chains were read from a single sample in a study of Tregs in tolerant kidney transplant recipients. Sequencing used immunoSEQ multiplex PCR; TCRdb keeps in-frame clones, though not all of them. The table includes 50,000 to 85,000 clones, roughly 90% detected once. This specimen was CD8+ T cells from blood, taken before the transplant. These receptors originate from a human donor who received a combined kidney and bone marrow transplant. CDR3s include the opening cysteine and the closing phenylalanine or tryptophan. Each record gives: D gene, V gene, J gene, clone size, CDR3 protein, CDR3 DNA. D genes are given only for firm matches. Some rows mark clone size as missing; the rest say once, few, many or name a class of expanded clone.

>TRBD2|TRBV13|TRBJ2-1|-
CASSLIREGNEQFF
TGTGCCAGCAGCTTAATCAGGGAGGGAAATGAGCAGTTCTTC
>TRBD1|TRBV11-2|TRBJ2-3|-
CASSLPSEGQGEVNTQYF
TGTGCCAGCAGCTTACCTTCTGAGGGACAGGGTGAGGTAAATACGCAGTATTTT
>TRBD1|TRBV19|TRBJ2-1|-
CASSIRDRTLIVARGYNEQFF
TGTGCCAGTAGTATCCGGGACAGGACTTTAATAGTAGCCCGGGGCTACAATGAGCAGTTCTTC
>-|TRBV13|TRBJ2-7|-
CASSPGQGTYEQYF
TGTGCCAGCAGCCCAGGGCAGGGGACCTACGAGCAGTACTTC
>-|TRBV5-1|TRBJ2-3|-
CASRMQSTDTQYF
TGCGCCAGCAGAATGCAGTCCACAGATACGCAGTATTTT
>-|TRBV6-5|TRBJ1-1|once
CASGTGKNTEAFF
TGTGCCAGCGGAACAGGGAAGAACACTGAAGCTTTCTTT
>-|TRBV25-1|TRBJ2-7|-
CASSAGSYEQYF
TGTGCCAGCAGTGCGGGGTCCTACGAGCAGTACTTC
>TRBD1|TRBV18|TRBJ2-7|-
CASSSRDRDYEQYF
TGTGCCAGCTCATCCCGGGACAGGGACTACGAGCAGTACTTC
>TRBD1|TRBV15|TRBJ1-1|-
CATSIGPRGDAEAFF
TGTGCCACCAGCATCGGGCCCAGGGGGGACGCTGAAGCTTTCTTT
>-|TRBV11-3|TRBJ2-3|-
CASSLRTDTQYF
TGTGCCAGCAGCCTAAGAACAGATACGCAGTATTTT
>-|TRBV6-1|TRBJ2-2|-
CANTDSNTGELFF
TGTGCCAACACCGATTCGAACACCGGGGAGCTGTTTTTT
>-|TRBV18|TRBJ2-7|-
CASSPRDIGSDEQYF
TGTGCCAGCTCACCCCGGGACATAGGGAGTGACGAGCAGTACTTC
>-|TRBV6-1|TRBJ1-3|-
CASSPFESSGNTIYF
TGTGCCAGCAGTCCGTTTGAGAGCTCTGGAAACACCATATATTTT
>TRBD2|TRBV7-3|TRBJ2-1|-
CASSPTSGRNNEQFF
TGTGCCAGCAGCCCCACTAGCGGGCGTAACAATGAGCAGTTCTTC
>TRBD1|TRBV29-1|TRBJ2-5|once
CSLRDRNQETQYF
TGCAGCCTAAGGGACAGGAACCAAGAGACCCAGTACTTC
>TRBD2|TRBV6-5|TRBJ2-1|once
CASSPLGGAQNEQFF
TGTGCCAGCAGTCCCCTCGGGGGGGCGCAAAATGAGCAGTTCTTC
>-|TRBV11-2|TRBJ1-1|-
CASSLDQWAVNTEAFF
TGTGCCAGCAGCTTAGATCAATGGGCAGTGAACACTGAAGCTTTCTTT
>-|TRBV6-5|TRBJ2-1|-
CAAGVRGWSYNEQFF
TGTGCGGCAGGTGTTAGGGGATGGTCCTACAATGAGCAGTTCTTC
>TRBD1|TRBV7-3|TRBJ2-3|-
CASGQGGDTQYF
TGTGCCAGTGGACAGGGGGGAGATACGCAGTATTTT
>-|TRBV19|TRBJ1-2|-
CATGTDQGYTF
TGTGCCACGGGGACTGATCAGGGCTACACCTTC
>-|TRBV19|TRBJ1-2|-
CASSIPGGYTF
TGTGCCAGTAGTATTCCGGGAGGCTACACCTTC
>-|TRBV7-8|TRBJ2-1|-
CASSLLARASSYNEQFF
TGTGCCAGCAGCCTACTAGCTAGGGCCAGCTCCTACAATGAGCAGTTCTTC
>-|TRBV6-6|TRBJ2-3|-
CASRGQGGSTDTQYF
TGTGCCAGCAGGGGGCAAGGGGGAAGCACAGATACGCAGTATTTT
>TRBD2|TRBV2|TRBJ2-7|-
CASSRLLAGGREQYF
TGTGCCAGCAGTCGACTACTAGCGGGGGGGCGGGAGCAGTACTTC
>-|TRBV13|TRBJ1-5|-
CASSLGRTRNQPQHF
TGTGCCAGCAGCTTAGGGCGGACTAGGAATCAGCCCCAGCATTTT
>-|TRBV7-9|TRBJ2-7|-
CASSHPLETYEQYF
TGTGCCAGCAGCCATCCCCTAGAAACCTACGAGCAGTACTTC
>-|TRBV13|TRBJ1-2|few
CASSLLRDNYGYTF
TGTGCCAGCAGCCTACTCCGGGATAACTATGGCTACACCTTC